The following is a TCR beta chain sequence with its context. The antigen this receptor binds is unknown. A read error may be the cause here, since a much bigger clone is one base away. The donors were roughly 39 Caucasian individuals from Russia, aged roughly 6 to 90 years, who were systemically healthy. Each donor gave ten milliliters of peripheral blood, collected into EDTA-treated Vacutainer tubes. Ficoll-Paque density-gradient centrifugation was used to isolate PBMCs, with at least 7 million per sample. Total RNA was extracted from PBMCs with Trizol reagent, with at least 6 micrograms obtained per sample. For every donor, flow cytometry on a PBMC aliquot measured the percentage of naive CD45RAhigh/CD27high T cells. This entry belongs to a study of blood T cells in healthy people across ages (dated by TCRdb to about 2015). Study-wide context: In model experiments, template switching captured about one uniquely barcoded TCR beta cDNA molecule for every two T cells. To track age-related changes in TCR beta repertoire diversity, the study relied on deep sequencing normalized with unique cDNA molecular identifiers. Donors were grouped into four age groups: young (average roughly 17 years), middle-aged (39), aged (62) and long-lived (about 90). To avoid experimental bias, donors of different ages were randomly spread across the sequencing lanes. The study analyzed two additional independent replicas of 1 million unique cDNA reads from the same blood draw for two donors, one aged 18 to 30 and one aged 80 or older.

What the research found in general, with its limitations: Donor CMV infection status was unknown, potentially confounding age-related changes in expanded clonotypes. Compared with the aged group, the long-lived group had more naive CD4+ T cells, fewer expanded clones and increased TCR diversity, suggesting age selection. As age increased, observed TCR beta diversity per million T cells dropped in a roughly linear way, and a significant reduction was already evident by age about 40. A strong correlation was found between observed TCR beta diversity and the percentage of naive T cells measured by flow cytometry. Conclusive comparison of naive and antigen-experienced compartments was prevented by the profiling of bulk unsorted PBMCs. Estimates of total diversity based on one million sequenced T cells were regarded as lower bounds and as underestimates.

After removal of 11 bases from V and 4 bases from J, the junction retains 13 bases not matched to a gene. The CDR3 numbers 16 residues from cysteine through phenylalanine. Only the CDR3 DNA stays, 48 bases, in frame from base 1. The library was generated by 5' RACE. Data came from an Illumina HiSeq 2500. A second PCR of roughly 6 to 11 cycles was run with a J-beta primer mix and a sample-barcoded 5' primer. A template-switch 5' adaptor carrying 12 random nucleotides introduced a unique molecular identifier onto each TCR beta cDNA molecule. At least 2.5 million CDR3-containing paired-end reads were obtained from each sample. First-strand cDNA synthesis was performed from all RNA using the Mint cDNA synthesis kit, with priming by a TRBC-specific oligonucleotide. All cDNA was treated with uracil-DNA glycosylase and then went through a first 18-cycle PCR with the universal primers M1SS and BC2_uni_R. The authors processed their data as follows. For normalization, 1 million high-quality reads, each with a distinct molecular identifier, were randomly selected from each sample. Reads sharing molecular identifiers were discarded rather than binned into consensus sequences. MiTCR, with a Q25 quality threshold and the strictest error-elimination algorithm, was used for CDR3 identification, clonotype clustering and error correction. Lower-bound total TCR beta diversity was estimated with a nonparametric unseen species model using Euler transformation. Using fastp at Q25 and MiXCR, TCRdb reprocessed the public reads and kept productive beta chains. Duplicate CDR3 protein sequences are folded into a single record with the most common DNA and genes. Here the V and J calls rest on TCRdb's processing, not on the authors' analysis. This sample gives hundreds of thousands of distinct CDR3 sequences in total; roughly 32% of them show up just once. The biggest ten clones account for 15% of the sample.

The receptor comes from a woman older than 75 in good health. Donor details come from another sample of the same person, matched by shared clones. This receptor chain uses TRBV12-3 or TRBV12-4 and TRBJ2-1; TRBD2 agrees with 11 junctional bases. The sequencing input was blood. For the CDR3, the sequence is CAGTVSGGARYNEQFF. In nucleotides, the sequence is TGTGCCGGCACCGTTAGCGGGGGGGCTCGGTACAATGAGCAGTTCTTC.